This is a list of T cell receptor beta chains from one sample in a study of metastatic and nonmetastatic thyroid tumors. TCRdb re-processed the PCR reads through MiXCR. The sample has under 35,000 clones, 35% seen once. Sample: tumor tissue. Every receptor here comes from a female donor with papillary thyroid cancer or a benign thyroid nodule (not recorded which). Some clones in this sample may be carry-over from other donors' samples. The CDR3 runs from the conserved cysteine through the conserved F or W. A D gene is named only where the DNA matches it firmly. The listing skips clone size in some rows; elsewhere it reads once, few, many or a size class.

CDR3 protein: CASSWESGEIQYF
CDR3 DNA: TGTGCCAGCAGTTGGGAATCGGGGGAAATTCAGTATTTT
D gene: -
J gene: TRBJ2-3
V gene: TRBV12-3/TRBV12-4
clone size: many

CDR3 protein: CASSVQGGRGELFF
CDR3 DNA: TGTGCCAGCAGTGTTCAGGGTGGACGAGGGGAGCTGTTTTTT
D gene: -
J gene: TRBJ2-2
V gene: TRBV2
clone size: -

CDR3 protein: CASSFQSSSNTGELFF
CDR3 DNA: TGCGCCAGCAGCTTCCAAAGCTCTTCGAACACCGGGGAGCTGTTTTTT
D gene: -
J gene: TRBJ2-2
V gene: TRBV5-1
clone size: few

CDR3 protein: CATSDFPAGITDTQYF
CDR3 DNA: TGTGCCACCAGTGATTTTCCAGCGGGAATCACAGATACGCAGTATTTT
D gene: TRBD2
J gene: TRBJ2-3
V gene: TRBV24-1
clone size: -

CDR3 protein: CASSIGQAPRLREKLFF
CDR3 DNA: TGCGCCAGCAGCATCGGACAGGCCCCGCGGCTTCGAGAAAAACTGTTTTTT
D gene: TRBD1
J gene: TRBJ1-4
V gene: TRBV5-1
clone size: -

CDR3 protein: CASTPADRGFDEQFF
CDR3 DNA: TGTGCCAGCACCCCAGCGGACAGGGGGTTTGATGAGCAGTTCTTC
D gene: TRBD1
J gene: TRBJ2-1
V gene: TRBV6-2/TRBV6-3
clone size: few

CDR3 protein: CASRAGRVRETQYF
CDR3 DNA: TGCGCCAGCAGAGCAGGCCGCGTTCGAGAGACCCAGTACTTC
D gene: -
J gene: TRBJ2-5
V gene: TRBV5-1
clone size: -

CDR3 protein: CASSLARQGATFF
CDR3 DNA: TGTGCCAGCAGCTTGGCCAGACAAGGGGCCACTTTCTTC
D gene: -
J gene: TRBJ1-2
V gene: TRBV5-6
clone size: -

CDR3 protein: CASSRQGVMHEQYF
CDR3 DNA: TGTGCCAGCAGTAGACAGGGGGTAATGCACGAGCAGTACTTC
D gene: TRBD1
J gene: TRBJ2-7
V gene: TRBV11-3
clone size: -

CDR3 protein: CASSSQETQYF
CDR3 DNA: TGTGCCAGCAGCTCCCAAGAGACCCAGTACTTC
D gene: -
J gene: TRBJ2-5
V gene: TRBV9
clone size: few

CDR3 protein: CASSQAGSYEQYF
CDR3 DNA: TGCGCCAGCAGCCAAGCGGGCTCCTACGAGCAGTACTTC
D gene: -
J gene: TRBJ2-7
V gene: TRBV4-1
clone size: -

CDR3 protein: CASSRELAGVYEQYF
CDR3 DNA: TGTGCCAGCAGCCGGGAACTAGCGGGAGTATACGAGCAGTACTTC
D gene: TRBD2
J gene: TRBJ2-7
V gene: TRBV11-1
clone size: -

CDR3 protein: CASRLSGRAAGELFF
CDR3 DNA: TGTGCCAGCAGACTAAGCGGGAGGGCCGCCGGGGAGCTGTTTTTT
D gene: TRBD2
J gene: TRBJ2-2
V gene: TRBV28
clone size: few

CDR3 protein: CASSRITSEQFF
CDR3 DNA: TGTGCCAGCAGCCGAATAACTAGTGAGCAGTTCTTC
D gene: -
J gene: TRBJ2-1
V gene: TRBV7-9
clone size: few

CDR3 protein: CASSPPGGTLHEQFF
CDR3 DNA: TGTGCCAGCAGTCCCCCGGGAGGCACGTTACATGAGCAGTTCTTC
D gene: TRBD2
J gene: TRBJ2-1
V gene: TRBV27
clone size: -

CDR3 protein: CASSRGEIAGKLFF
CDR3 DNA: TGTGCCAGCAGCCGGGGGGAAATCGCGGGAAAACTGTTTTTT
D gene: -
J gene: TRBJ1-4
V gene: TRBV12-3/TRBV12-4
clone size: few

CDR3 protein: CSARGGSTDTQYF
CDR3 DNA: TGCAGTGCTAGAGGAGGAAGCACAGATACGCAGTATTTT
D gene: -
J gene: TRBJ2-3
V gene: TRBV20-1
clone size: -

CDR3 protein: CASRTGIGTGELFF
CDR3 DNA: TGTGCCAGCAGAACAGGGATCGGCACCGGGGAGCTGTTTTTT
D gene: -
J gene: TRBJ2-2
V gene: TRBV12-3/TRBV12-4
clone size: few

CDR3 protein: CASSPYRGLYEQYF
CDR3 DNA: TGTGCCAGCAGTCCCTACAGGGGGCTCTACGAGCAGTACTTC
D gene: TRBD1
J gene: TRBJ2-7
V gene: TRBV28
clone size: few

CDR3 protein: CASSPGSAFVQYF
CDR3 DNA: TGTGCCAGCAGTCCGGGCTCTGCCTTCGTGCAGTACTTC
D gene: -
J gene: TRBJ2-7
V gene: TRBV12-3/TRBV12-4
clone size: -

CDR3 protein: CASSVSGISSYNEQFF
CDR3 DNA: TGTGCCAGCAGCGTCAGCGGGATTAGCTCCTACAATGAGCAGTTCTTC
D gene: TRBD2
J gene: TRBJ2-1
V gene: TRBV9
clone size: -

CDR3 protein: CAWSDGQYYQPQHF
CDR3 DNA: TGTGCCTGGAGTGATGGGCAGTACTATCAGCCCCAGCATTTT
D gene: -
J gene: TRBJ1-5
V gene: TRBV30
clone size: few

CDR3 protein: CASRGQGRNEKLFF
CDR3 DNA: TGTGCCAGCAGGGGACAGGGAAGGAATGAAAAACTGTTTTTT
D gene: TRBD1
J gene: TRBJ1-4
V gene: TRBV25-1
clone size: -

CDR3 protein: CASSSGNADTQYF
CDR3 DNA: TGTGCCAGTAGTAGCGGGAACGCAGATACGCAGTATTTT
D gene: -
J gene: TRBJ2-3
V gene: TRBV19
clone size: -

CDR3 protein: CASSFTGGNQPQHF
CDR3 DNA: TGTGCCAGTAGTTTCACAGGTGGCAATCAGCCCCAGCATTTT
D gene: -
J gene: TRBJ1-5
V gene: TRBV19
clone size: -

CDR3 protein: CASSPRLGDTQYF
CDR3 DNA: TGTGCCAGCAGCCCTCGTTTAGGAGATACGCAGTATTTT
D gene: -
J gene: TRBJ2-3
V gene: TRBV7-2
clone size: -

CDR3 protein: CASSELRTGVSPLHF
CDR3 DNA: TGTGCCAGCAGTGAATTGAGGACAGGGGTCTCACCCCTCCACTTT
D gene: TRBD1
J gene: TRBJ1-6
V gene: TRBV25-1
clone size: few

CDR3 protein: CASRGDMAAEAFF
CDR3 DNA: TGTGCCAGCAGAGGTGACATGGCCGCTGAAGCTTTCTTT
D gene: -
J gene: TRBJ1-1
V gene: TRBV2
clone size: few

CDR3 protein: CASSIGRYQPQHF
CDR3 DNA: TGTGCCAGTAGTATAGGCCGATATCAGCCCCAGCATTTT
D gene: -
J gene: TRBJ1-5
V gene: TRBV19
clone size: -

CDR3 protein: CASSPPGGLGNTIYF
CDR3 DNA: TGTGCCAGCTCACCACCTGGCGGGCTGGGAAACACCATATATTTT
D gene: -
J gene: TRBJ1-3
V gene: TRBV18
clone size: -

CDR3 protein: CASSRPKDSDLSNVEKLFF
CDR3 DNA: TGTGCCAGCAGCCGTCCAAAGGACAGTGATCTAAGTAATGTGGAAAAACTGTTTTTT
D gene: -
J gene: TRBJ1-4
V gene: TRBV11-1
clone size: -

CDR3 protein: CSARIGAGQGNSPLHF
CDR3 DNA: TGCAGTGCTAGAATCGGTGCGGGACAGGGTAATTCACCCCTCCACTTT
D gene: TRBD1
J gene: TRBJ1-6
V gene: TRBV20-1
clone size: -

CDR3 protein: CASSPREGSNQPQHF
CDR3 DNA: TGTGCCAGCAGTCCACGAGAGGGGAGCAATCAGCCCCAGCATTTT
D gene: -
J gene: TRBJ1-5
V gene: TRBV28
clone size: -

CDR3 protein: CSARNPRQIYEQYF
CDR3 DNA: TGCAGTGCTAGAAATCCCAGGCAGATATACGAGCAGTACTTC
D gene: -
J gene: TRBJ2-7
V gene: TRBV20-1
clone size: -

CDR3 protein: CASSEAQVWYEQYF
CDR3 DNA: TGTGCCAGCAGTGAAGCCCAGGTTTGGTACGAGCAGTACTTC
D gene: -
J gene: TRBJ2-7
V gene: TRBV6-1
clone size: -

CDR3 protein: CSAPQVEKLFF
CDR3 DNA: TGCAGTGCGCCCCAGGTTGAAAAACTGTTTTTT
D gene: -
J gene: TRBJ1-4
V gene: TRBV20-1
clone size: -

CDR3 protein: CSASLAGIYNEQFF
CDR3 DNA: TGCAGTGCCTCATTAGCGGGAATCTACAATGAGCAGTTCTTC
D gene: TRBD2
J gene: TRBJ2-1
V gene: TRBV20-1
clone size: -

CDR3 protein: CSAIEGFYNEQFF
CDR3 DNA: TGCAGTGCTATAGAGGGGTTCTACAATGAGCAGTTCTTC
D gene: -
J gene: TRBJ2-1
V gene: TRBV20-1
clone size: -

CDR3 protein: CASSVGGTIYEQYF
CDR3 DNA: TGCGCCAGCAGCGTAGGTGGGACTATTTACGAGCAGTACTTC
D gene: TRBD2
J gene: TRBJ2-7
V gene: TRBV5-1
clone size: -

CDR3 protein: CSARRQGDEQYF
CDR3 DNA: TGCAGTGCTAGACGGCAGGGGGACGAGCAGTACTTC
D gene: TRBD1
J gene: TRBJ2-7
V gene: TRBV20-1
clone size: few

CDR3 protein: CASSYYGLYNEQFF
CDR3 DNA: TGTGCCAGCAGTTATTACGGACTCTATAATGAGCAGTTCTTC
D gene: -
J gene: TRBJ2-1
V gene: TRBV6-6
clone size: few

CDR3 protein: CSATGLAGGRSEQFF
CDR3 DNA: TGCAGTGCTACGGGACTAGCGGGAGGCCGGAGTGAGCAGTTCTTC
D gene: TRBD2
J gene: TRBJ2-1
V gene: TRBV20-1
clone size: -

CDR3 protein: CASRSSVYSYEQYF
CDR3 DNA: TGTGCCAGCAGATCTAGCGTTTACTCCTACGAGCAGTACTTC
D gene: -
J gene: TRBJ2-7
V gene: TRBV27
clone size: few

CDR3 protein: CASSLTGLDTEAFF
CDR3 DNA: TGTGCCAGCAGTTTAACAGGGTTGGACACTGAAGCTTTCTTT
D gene: -
J gene: TRBJ1-1
V gene: TRBV12-3/TRBV12-4
clone size: -

CDR3 protein: CASRSPRGIGNQPQHF
CDR3 DNA: TGTGCCAGCAGATCCCCCAGGGGAATTGGCAATCAGCCCCAGCATTTT
D gene: -
J gene: TRBJ1-5
V gene: TRBV28
clone size: -